Listed below are T cell receptor beta chains from one sample, sequenced in a study of T cell changes during pregnancy in multiple sclerosis. The repertoire was sequenced with immunoSEQ multiplex PCR; TCRdb's copy has only in-frame clones and lacks some. The sample includes roughly 43,000 clones, roughly nine tenths of them seen just once. Sequenced material: CD4+ T cells from peripheral blood mononuclear cells, taken after pregnancy. The receptors were gathered from a female donor with multiple sclerosis, enrolled in a pregnancy study. The CDR3 runs from the conserved cysteine through the conserved F or W. The D gene is left open where the match is weak. Size is stated for part of the rows, as once, few or many counts, or as a class when the clone is expanded.

J gene | clone size | V gene | D gene | CDR3 protein | CDR3 DNA
TRBJ1-2 | - | TRBV6-1 | - | CASSVWAGNYGYTF | TGTGCCAGCAGTGTGTGGGCGGGTAACTATGGCTACACCTTC
TRBJ1-1 | - | TRBV9 | TRBD1 | CASSVTTRQGPEAFF | TGTGCCAGCAGCGTAACTACTAGACAGGGACCTGAAGCTTTCTTT
TRBJ1-4 | - | TRBV28 | TRBD1 | CASSSLGDRGQATNEKLFF | TGTGCCAGCAGTTCCCTGGGGGACAGGGGGCAAGCTACTAATGAAAAACTGTTTTTT
TRBJ1-6 | - | TRBV5-1 | TRBD1 | CASSFTGDSPLHF | TGCGCCAGCAGCTTTACAGGGGATTCACCCCTCCACTTT
TRBJ1-2 | once | TRBV7-2 | TRBD1 | CASSLDRDSPYGYTF | TGTGCCAGCAGCTTAGATCGGGACAGCCCTTATGGCTACACCTTC
TRBJ2-2 | - | TRBV7-9 | TRBD2 | CASSSHRGAGGNTGELFF | TGTGCCAGCAGCTCCCACCGTGGAGCGGGAGGAAACACCGGGGAGCTGTTTTTT
TRBJ1-2 | - | TRBV9 | TRBD1 | CASKATRQGAEGYTF | TGTGCCAGCAAGGCCACGAGACAGGGGGCGGAAGGCTACACCTTC
TRBJ2-7 | once | TRBV27 | - | CASSLEGPLSYEQYF | TGTGCCAGCAGTTTGGAGGGGCCCCTCTCCTACGAGCAGTACTTC
TRBJ2-1 | - | TRBV4-2 | - | CASSQEPIAAQEQFF | TGTGCCAGCAGCCAAGAGCCTATCGCGGCTCAAGAGCAGTTCTTC
TRBJ1-5 | once | TRBV10-3 | - | CATGTNQPQHF | TGTGCCACCGGTACCAATCAGCCCCAGCATTTT
TRBJ2-3 | - | TRBV30 | TRBD2 | CAWRPTQGLAGNTDTQYF | TGTGCCTGGAGGCCCACCCAGGGACTAGCGGGAAACACAGATACGCAGTATTTT
TRBJ2-1 | - | TRBV30 | TRBD1 | CAWSGSGQGKLSSYNEQFF | TGTGCCTGGAGTGGGTCGGGACAGGGTAAACTCAGCTCCTACAATGAGCAGTTCTTC
TRBJ2-2 | once | TRBV4-3 | - | CASSQAGKVSGELFF | TGCGCCAGCAGCCAAGCGGGAAAGGTCTCCGGGGAGCTGTTTTTT
TRBJ2-7 | - | TRBV10-3 | TRBD1 | CAISLGTGGYEQYF | TGTGCCATCAGTCTTGGGACAGGCGGTTACGAGCAGTACTTC
TRBJ2-7 | - | TRBV18 | - | CASSPTYSTYEQYF | TGTGCCAGCTCACCAACCTATAGCACCTACGAGCAGTACTTC
TRBJ2-6 | once | TRBV5-1 | TRBD1 | CASSPGQGGQISGANVLTF | TGCGCCAGCAGCCCCGGACAGGGGGGCCAAATCTCTGGGGCCAACGTCCTGACTTTC
TRBJ2-7 | - | TRBV21-1 | - | CASSKERADSYEQYF | TGTGCCAGCAGCAAAGAGAGGGCAGACTCCTACGAGCAGTACTTC
TRBJ2-5 | - | TRBV4-1 | - | CASSQKMRVGALVETQYF | TGCGCCAGCAGCCAGAAGATGCGGGTGGGGGCTTTAGTAGAGACCCAGTACTTC
TRBJ2-7 | - | TRBV5-1 | - | CASSLGPTREIEQYF | TGCGCCAGCAGCTTGGGCCCGACCCGGGAAATTGAGCAGTACTTC
TRBJ1-4 | - | TRBV7-9 | TRBD1 | CASSTLPTGGEKLFF | TGTGCCAGCAGCACCCTCCCCACAGGGGGGGAAAAACTGTTTTTT
TRBJ1-5 | once | TRBV28 | - | CATPGGAGQPQHF | TGTGCCACCCCGGGGGGAGCGGGTCAGCCCCAGCATTTT
TRBJ1-2 | - | TRBV6-1 | - | CASSEKSGLRGYTF | TGTGCCAGCAGTGAAAAGTCAGGGCTTCGAGGCTACACCTTC
TRBJ1-1 | - | TRBV30 | - | CAWRSDRTTEAFF | TGTGCCTGGCGGTCAGACAGGACCACTGAAGCTTTCTTT
TRBJ2-3 | - | TRBV29-1 | - | CSVARTDTQYF | TGCAGCGTTGCTCGCACAGATACGCAGTATTTT
TRBJ1-5 | - | TRBV30 | - | CAWSVQIGPNQPQHF | TGTGCCTGGAGTGTGCAAATTGGGCCCAATCAGCCCCAGCATTTT
TRBJ1-5 | - | TRBV4-1 | - | CASSQPREKNSNQPQHF | TGCGCCAGCAGCCAACCCAGGGAAAAGAATAGCAATCAGCCCCAGCATTTT
TRBJ2-7 | few | TRBV10-3 | TRBD2 | CAIRVAGGYEQYF | TGTGCCATCAGGGTAGCGGGAGGCTACGAGCAGTACTTC
TRBJ2-3 | - | TRBV5-1 | TRBD1 | CASSLGQGAIDTQYF | TGCGCCAGCAGCTTGGGACAGGGGGCTATAGATACGCAGTATTTT
TRBJ2-1 | - | TRBV7-9 | TRBD2 | CASSTSGSRANEQFF | TGTGCCAGCAGCACTAGCGGGAGCCGCGCGAATGAGCAGTTCTTC
TRBJ1-4 | - | TRBV19 | - | CASSKEGGVPREKLFF | TGTGCCAGTAGTAAAGAGGGAGGGGTTCCACGGGAAAAACTGTTTTTT
TRBJ1-1 | - | TRBV28 | - | CASGRGTEAFF | TGTGCCAGCGGAAGGGGGACTGAAGCTTTCTTT
TRBJ1-3 | - | TRBV4-1 | TRBD1 | CASSQGQGAGNTIYF | TGCGCCAGCAGCCAGGGACAGGGGGCCGGAAACACCATATATTTT
TRBJ2-1 | - | TRBV14 | - | CASSQDYGVAFF | TGTGCCAGCAGCCAAGATTACGGGGTTGCGTTCTTC
TRBJ1-1 | - | TRBV18 | TRBD1 | CASSLKSGTGRVTEAFF | TGTGCCAGCTCACTTAAATCCGGGACAGGGAGGGTCACTGAAGCTTTCTTT
TRBJ1-1 | - | TRBV2 | TRBD1 | CASNRDRDLGEAFF | TGTGCCAGCAACCGGGACAGGGATCTCGGTGAAGCTTTCTTT
TRBJ2-5 | - | TRBV19 | TRBD2 | CASSNPEGGSRGMETQYF | TGTGCCAGTAGTAACCCCGAGGGCGGGAGTAGGGGAATGGAGACCCAGTACTTC
TRBJ2-1 | few | TRBV10-2 | TRBD2 | CASSESSFREAEQFF | TGCGCCAGCAGTGAGTCGAGTTTTCGGGAGGCTGAGCAGTTCTTC
TRBJ1-4 | - | TRBV2 | TRBD1 | CARGGTGNEKLFF | TGTGCCAGAGGGGGGACAGGGAATGAAAAACTGTTTTTT
TRBJ1-2 | - | TRBV28 | - | CASMAREDGYTF | TGTGCCAGCATGGCCAGGGAGGATGGCTACACCTTC
TRBJ2-7 | once | TRBV7-9 | - | CASSLVSGLASYEQYF | TGTGCCAGCAGCTTAGTTTCGGGACTGGCCTCCTACGAGCAGTACTTC
TRBJ1-2 | - | TRBV2 | - | CASSDNRAFYGYTF | TGTGCCAGCAGTGATAACAGGGCCTTCTATGGCTACACCTTC
TRBJ2-3 | - | TRBV5-1 | TRBD1 | CASSPGTASTDTQYF | TGCGCCAGCAGCCCCGGGACAGCTAGCACAGATACGCAGTATTTT
TRBJ2-7 | - | TRBV7-9 | TRBD2 | CASSLYPGGRYF | TGTGCCAGCAGCTTGTATCCGGGAGGAAGGTACTTC
TRBJ2-7 | - | TRBV2 | - | CASRTTGSSYEQYF | TGTGCCAGCAGGACGACAGGATCCTCCTACGAGCAGTACTTC
TRBJ2-5 | few | TRBV6-1 | - | CASSEDPQGWGQETQYF | TGTGCCAGCAGTGAAGATCCCCAGGGGTGGGGCCAAGAGACCCAGTACTTC
TRBJ2-7 | few | TRBV6-5 | - | CASTHYEQYF | TGTGCCAGCACACACTACGAGCAGTACTTC
TRBJ1-1 | - | TRBV2 | - | CASSDRAAKLGTEAFF | TGTGCCAGCAGTGACAGGGCAGCAAAGCTAGGCACTGAAGCTTTCTTT